A selection of T cell receptor beta chains follows, all from one sample in a study of cytomegalovirus exposure and HLA in healthy donors. Profiling relied on immunoSEQ multiplex PCR, and the TCRdb table lists in-frame clones only, not all of them. The sample holds 90,000 to 150,000 clones; about 76% are singletons and the top ten take 2% to 2.5%. Material: PBMCs. The origin of the receptors is a woman between 40 and 55 years old in good health and CMV-seronegative. CDR3s include the opening cysteine and the closing phenylalanine or tryptophan. A D gene is named only where the DNA matches it firmly. Size is omitted from some rows. Given values are once, few, many or a class for expanded clones.

>TRBV2|TRBD1|TRBJ2-7|few
TGTGCCAGCAGGAGGGACAGCTACGAGCAGTACTTC
CASRRDSYEQYF
>TRBV6-6|.|TRBJ1-1|few
TGTGCCAGCAGTACGGACAGGAACACTGAAGCTTTCTTT
CASSTDRNTEAFF
>TRBV6-5|TRBD2|TRBJ2-1|once
TGTGCCAGCAGACCGGGGGGGGCCAAGGGTGAGCAGTTCTTC
CASRPGGAKGEQFF
>TRBV2|.|TRBJ1-2|.
TGTGCCAGCAGCCCCGGACTCGTAGCCGTCTATGGCTACACCTTC
CASSPGLVAVYGYTF
>TRBV7-9|TRBD2|TRBJ2-3|.
TGTGCCAGCAGCCCTGGACTAGCGGGGGCCGAGCGGAATTTT
CASSPGLAGAERNF
>TRBV6-5|TRBD1|TRBJ2-3|.
TGTGCCAGCAGTTACTCACAGGGGGTGGCAGATACGCAGTATTTT
CASSYSQGVADTQYF
>TRBV30|.|TRBJ2-1|.
TGTGCCTGGACAGGGGGGTACAATGAGCAGTTCTTC
CAWTGGYNEQFF
>TRBV11-2|TRBD2|TRBJ2-2|.
TGTGCCAGCAGCTTACTAGCGGGGGGTCGCACCGGGGAGCTGTTTTTT
CASSLLAGGRTGELFF
>TRBV7-9|.|TRBJ2-7|.
TGTTCCAGCAGCCAAGAGAGTTACGAGCAGTACTTC
CSSSQESYEQYF
>TRBV30|.|TRBJ2-2|.
TGTGCCTGGAGGATCCAGGGAACCGGGGAGCTGTTTTTT
CAWRIQGTGELFF
>TRBV11-2|TRBD1|TRBJ1-1|.
TGTGCCAGCAGCTCGGGACAGATGAACACTGAAGCTTTCTTT
CASSSGQMNTEAFF
>TRBV7-2|.|TRBJ2-5|.
TGTGCCAGCAGCTTCCGACTAGATAGGGAGACCCAGTACTTC
CASSFRLDRETQYF
>TRBV5-6|.|TRBJ2-2|.
TGTGCCAGCAGCCCCAGCCGACAGCGATTCACCGGGGAGCTGTTTTTT
CASSPSRQRFTGELFF
>TRBV28|TRBD1|TRBJ1-4|.
TGTGCCACCACTGGGACAGGGGGCCTCCAAAATGAAAAACTGTTTTTT
CATTGTGGLQNEKLFF
>TRBV4-2|.|TRBJ2-7|.
TGTGCCAGCAGCCCCCGGGGGACAGAAACCTACGAGCAGTACTTC
CASSPRGTETYEQYF
>TRBV30|TRBD2|TRBJ2-3|.
TGTGCCTGGAAACTAGCGGGGGGAACAGATACGCAGTATTTT
CAWKLAGGTDTQYF
>TRBV25-1|.|TRBJ1-6|.
TGTGCCAGCAGTGGAGGGGGTAGGGGGGGCTATAATTCACCCCTCCACTTT
CASSGGGRGGYNSPLHF
>TRBV5-6|TRBD1|TRBJ2-7|.
TGTGCCAGCAGCTTTGGACAGGGAACCGACGAGCAGTACTTC
CASSFGQGTDEQYF
>TRBV4-1|.|TRBJ2-7|.
TGCGCCAGCAGCCAAGATCTCCGGGGTATAATTATTTACGAGCAGTACTTC
CASSQDLRGIIIYEQYF
>TRBV2|TRBD1|TRBJ1-1|.
TGTGCCAGCACAAGGGACAGCACTGAAGCTTTCTTT
CASTRDSTEAFF
>TRBV2|.|TRBJ2-5|.
TGTGCCAGCAGTGAGGACAGATACCAAGAGACCCAGTACTTC
CASSEDRYQETQYF
>TRBV4-1|.|TRBJ1-1|.
TGTGCCAGCAGCCAAGATCTCGCAGGTGAGGCTTTCTTT
CASSQDLAGEAFF
>TRBV15|.|TRBJ2-1|.
TGTGCCACCAGCAGAGCAGGGGCTGGTTACAATGAGCAGTTCTTC
CATSRAGAGYNEQFF
>TRBV6-1|.|TRBJ1-1|medium-sized
TGTGCCAGCAGTGATCAAACAGGTAACACTGAAGCTTTCTTT
CASSDQTGNTEAFF
>TRBV5-6|.|TRBJ2-7|.
TGTGCCAGCAGCTTGAAGTACTCGGGGGTTAGCTCCTACGAGCAGTACTTC
CASSLKYSGVSSYEQYF
>TRBV2|TRBD2|TRBJ2-1|.
TGTGCCAGCAGTGAAGAATGGGCTAGCGGATACAATGAGCAGTTCTTC
CASSEEWASGYNEQFF
>TRBV19|TRBD2|TRBJ2-3|.
TGTGCCAGTAGTCTCCGGGGAAGCGGGGGGATAGATACGCAGTATTTT
CASSLRGSGGIDTQYF
>TRBV6-1|TRBD2|TRBJ2-1|.
TGTGCCAGCAGCTGGACTAGCCCTGAGCAGTTCTTC
CASSWTSPEQFF
>TRBV5-5|.|TRBJ2-1|.
TGTGCCAGCAGCTTGGGAACTACCACATACAATGAGCAGTTCTTC
CASSLGTTTYNEQFF
>TRBV20-1|.|TRBJ1-5|.
TGCAGTGCTAGTGGGGGCCAGCCCCAGCATTTT
CSASGGQPQHF
>TRBV18|TRBD1|TRBJ1-1|few
TGTGCCAGCTCACCGGACAGGGACACTGAAGCTTTCTTT
CASSPDRDTEAFF
>TRBV4-1|.|TRBJ1-1|.
TGCGCCAGCAGCCAAGGTCCACAATTGAACACTGAAGCTTTCTTT
CASSQGPQLNTEAFF
>TRBV11-2|TRBD2|TRBJ2-2|.
TGTGCAAGCGGGGGAGCGGGAGTCACCGGGGAGCTGTTTTTT
CASGGAGVTGELFF